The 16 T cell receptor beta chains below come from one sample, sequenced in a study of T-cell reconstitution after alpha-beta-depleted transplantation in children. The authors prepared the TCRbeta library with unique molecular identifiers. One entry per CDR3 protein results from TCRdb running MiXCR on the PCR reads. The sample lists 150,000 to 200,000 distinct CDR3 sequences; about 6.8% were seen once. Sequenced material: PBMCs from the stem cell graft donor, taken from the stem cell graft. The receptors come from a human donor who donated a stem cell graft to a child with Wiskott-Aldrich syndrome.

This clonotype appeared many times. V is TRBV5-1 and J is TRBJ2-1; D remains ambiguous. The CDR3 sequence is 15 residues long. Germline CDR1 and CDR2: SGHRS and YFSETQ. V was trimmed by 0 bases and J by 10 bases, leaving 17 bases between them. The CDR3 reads CASSLALSGAAEQFF. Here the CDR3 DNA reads TGCGCCAGCAGCTTGGCCCTATCGGGCGCAGCGGAGCAGTTCTTC.

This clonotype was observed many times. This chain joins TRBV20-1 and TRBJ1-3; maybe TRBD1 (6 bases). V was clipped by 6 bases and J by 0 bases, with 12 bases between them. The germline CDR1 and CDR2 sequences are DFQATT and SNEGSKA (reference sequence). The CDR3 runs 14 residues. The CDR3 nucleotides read TGCAGTGCCAACAGGGCCTCCTCTGGAAACACCATATATTTT. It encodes CSANRASSGNTIYF.

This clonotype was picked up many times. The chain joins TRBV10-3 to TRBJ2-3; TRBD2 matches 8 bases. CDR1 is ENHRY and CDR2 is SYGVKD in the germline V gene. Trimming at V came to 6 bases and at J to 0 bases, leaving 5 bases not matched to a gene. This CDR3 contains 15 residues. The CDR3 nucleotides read TGTGCCATCAGACCCGGGACTAGAAGCACAGATACGCAGTATTTT. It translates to CAIRPGTRSTDTQYF.

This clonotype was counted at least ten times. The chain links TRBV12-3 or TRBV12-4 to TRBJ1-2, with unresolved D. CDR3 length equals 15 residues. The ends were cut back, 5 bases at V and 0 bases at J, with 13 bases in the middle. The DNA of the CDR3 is TGTGCCAGCAGTACCCCGGGCGGCCCTAACTATGGCTACACCTTC. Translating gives CASSTPGGPNYGYTF.

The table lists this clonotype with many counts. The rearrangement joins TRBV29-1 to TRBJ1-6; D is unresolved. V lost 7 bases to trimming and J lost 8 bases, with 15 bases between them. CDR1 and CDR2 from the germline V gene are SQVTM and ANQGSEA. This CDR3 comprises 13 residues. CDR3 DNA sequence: TGCAGCGCTTTTACGGGAAAGGATTCACCCCTCCACTTT. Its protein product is CSAFTGKDSPLHF.

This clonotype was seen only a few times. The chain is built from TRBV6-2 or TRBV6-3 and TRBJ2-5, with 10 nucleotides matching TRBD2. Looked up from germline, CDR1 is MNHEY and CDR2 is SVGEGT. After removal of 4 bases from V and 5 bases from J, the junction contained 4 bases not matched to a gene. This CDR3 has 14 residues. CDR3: CASSSSSGSETQYF. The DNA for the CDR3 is TGTGCCAGCAGTTCTTCTAGCGGGAGTGAGACCCAGTACTTC.

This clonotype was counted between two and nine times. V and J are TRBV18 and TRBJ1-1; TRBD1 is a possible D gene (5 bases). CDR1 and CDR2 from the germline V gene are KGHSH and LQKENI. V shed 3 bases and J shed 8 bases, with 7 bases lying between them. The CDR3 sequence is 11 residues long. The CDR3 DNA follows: TGTGCCAGCTCACCGGGACGGGAAGCTTTCTTT. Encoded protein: CASSPGREAFF.

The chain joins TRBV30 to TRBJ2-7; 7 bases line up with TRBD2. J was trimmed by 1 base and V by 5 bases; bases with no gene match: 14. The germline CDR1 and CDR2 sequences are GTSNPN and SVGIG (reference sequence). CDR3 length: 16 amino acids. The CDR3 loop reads CAWVLGREKGSYEQYF. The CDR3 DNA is TGTGCCTGGGTTCTCGGGCGGGAGAAAGGGTCCTACGAGCAGTACTTC.

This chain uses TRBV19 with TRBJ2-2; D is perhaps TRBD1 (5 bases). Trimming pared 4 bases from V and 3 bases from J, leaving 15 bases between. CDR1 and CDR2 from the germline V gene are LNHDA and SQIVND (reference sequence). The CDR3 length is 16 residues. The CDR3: CASSTRNSRDTGELFF. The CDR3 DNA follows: TGTGCCAGTAGTACCCGGAACTCCAGGGACACCGGGGAGCTGTTTTTT.

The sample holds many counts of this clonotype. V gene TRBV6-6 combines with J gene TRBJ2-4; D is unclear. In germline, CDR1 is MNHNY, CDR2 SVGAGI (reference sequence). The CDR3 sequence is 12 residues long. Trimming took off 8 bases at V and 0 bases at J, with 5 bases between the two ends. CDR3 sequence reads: CASATAKNIQYF. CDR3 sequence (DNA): TGTGCCAGCGCTACAGCCAAAAACATTCAGTACTTC.

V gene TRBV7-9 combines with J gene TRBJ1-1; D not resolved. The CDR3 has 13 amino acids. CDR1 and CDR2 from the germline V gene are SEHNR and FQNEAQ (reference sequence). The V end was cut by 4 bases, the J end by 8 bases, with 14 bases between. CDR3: CASSSTLAREAFF. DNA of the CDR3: TGTGCCAGCAGCTCGACCTTGGCCCGCGAAGCTTTCTTT.

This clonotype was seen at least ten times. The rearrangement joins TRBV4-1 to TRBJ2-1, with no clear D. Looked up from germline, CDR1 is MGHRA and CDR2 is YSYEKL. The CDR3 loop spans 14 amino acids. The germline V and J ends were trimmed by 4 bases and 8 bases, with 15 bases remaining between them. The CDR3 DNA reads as TGCGCCAGCAGCCGTCCTTCGGCAGGCGATGAGCAGTTCTTC. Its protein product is CASSRPSAGDEQFF.

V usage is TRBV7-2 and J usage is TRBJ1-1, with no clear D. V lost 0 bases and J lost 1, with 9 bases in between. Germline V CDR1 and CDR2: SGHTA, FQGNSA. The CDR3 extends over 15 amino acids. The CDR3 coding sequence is TGTGCCAGCAGCTTAGCGTCCCAACAGAACACTGAAGCTTTCTTT. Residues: CASSLASQQNTEAFF.

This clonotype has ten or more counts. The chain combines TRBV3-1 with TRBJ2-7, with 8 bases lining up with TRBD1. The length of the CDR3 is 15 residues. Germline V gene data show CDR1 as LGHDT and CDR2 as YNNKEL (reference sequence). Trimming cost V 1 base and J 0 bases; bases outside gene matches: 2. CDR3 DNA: TGTGCCAGCAGCCAAGCAGGACAGGGCTCCTACGAGCAGTACTTC. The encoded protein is CASSQAGQGSYEQYF.

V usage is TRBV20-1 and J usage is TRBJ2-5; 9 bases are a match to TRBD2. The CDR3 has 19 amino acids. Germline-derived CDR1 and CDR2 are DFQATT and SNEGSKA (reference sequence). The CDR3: CSCHPGAGGLMEYQETQYF. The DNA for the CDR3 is TGCTCCTGCCATCCAGGTGCGGGGGGGCTAATGGAGTACCAAGAGACCCAGTACTTC.

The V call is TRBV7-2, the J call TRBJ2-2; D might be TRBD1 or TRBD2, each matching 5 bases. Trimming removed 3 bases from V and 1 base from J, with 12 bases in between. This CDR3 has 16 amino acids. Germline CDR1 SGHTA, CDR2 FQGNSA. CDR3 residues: CASSFWSGQNTGELFF. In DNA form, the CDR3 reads TGTGCCAGCAGCTTTTGGTCGGGGCAGAACACCGGGGAGCTGTTTTTT.